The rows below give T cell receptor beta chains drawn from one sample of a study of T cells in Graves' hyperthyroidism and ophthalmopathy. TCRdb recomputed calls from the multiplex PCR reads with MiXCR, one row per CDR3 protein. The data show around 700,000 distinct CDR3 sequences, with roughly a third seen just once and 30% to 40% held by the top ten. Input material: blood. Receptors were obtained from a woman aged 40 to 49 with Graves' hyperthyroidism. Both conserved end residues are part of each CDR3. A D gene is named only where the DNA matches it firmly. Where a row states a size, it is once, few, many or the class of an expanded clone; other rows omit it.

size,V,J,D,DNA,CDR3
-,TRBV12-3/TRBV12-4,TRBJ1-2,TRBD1,TGTGCCAGCAGTTCGACAGGGGGCTCGATCTATGGCTACACCTTC,CASSSTGGSIYGYTF
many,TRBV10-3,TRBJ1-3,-,TGTGCCATCAGTGTTACAGACTCTGGAAACACCATATATTTT,CAISVTDSGNTIYF
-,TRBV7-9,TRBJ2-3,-,TGTGCCAGCAGCTTATTAAGCGGTAGCACAGATACGCAGTATTTT,CASSLLSGSTDTQYF
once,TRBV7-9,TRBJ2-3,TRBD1,TGTGCCAGCAGAGAGGGACAGGTCACAGATACGCAGTATTTT,CASREGQVTDTQYF
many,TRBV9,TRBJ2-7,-,TGTGCCAGCAGCGTAGTCGGAGGGGAGCAGTACTTC,CASSVVGGEQYF
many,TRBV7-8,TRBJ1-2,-,TGTGCCAGCAGCCTCCAATGGGGAGATGGCTACACCTTC,CASSLQWGDGYTF
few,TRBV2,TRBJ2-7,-,TGTGCCAGCAGTCCGAGGTGGGAGCAGTACTTC,CASSPRWEQYF
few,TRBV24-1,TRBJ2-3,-,TGTGCCTCCGCGGGTGGGACTTCCACAGATACGCAGTATTTT,CASAGGTSTDTQYF
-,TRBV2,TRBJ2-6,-,TGTGCCGCCGGGACGGCTAACGTCCTGACTTTC,CAAGTANVLTF
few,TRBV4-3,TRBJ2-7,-,TGCGCCAGCAGCCAAGATCGTGGGACCGCTACCTACGAGCAGTACTTC,CASSQDRGTATYEQYF
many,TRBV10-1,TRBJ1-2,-,TGCGCCAGCAGTGAAGGTGGAAAGGTCGGTGGCTACACCTTC,CASSEGGKVGGYTF
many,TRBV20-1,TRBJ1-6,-,TGCAGTGCGCAAGAGTACAACCAGAATTCACCCCTCCACTTT,CSAQEYNQNSPLHF
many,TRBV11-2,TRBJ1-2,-,TGTGCCAGCACCCCGACCAGCATCGGCTATGGCTACACCTTC,CASTPTSIGYGYTF
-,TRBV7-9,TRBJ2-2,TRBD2,TGCGCCAGCAGCCCGGAACCTAGCGGGGGGGCCTCCGGGGAGCTGTTTTTT,CASSPEPSGGASGELFF
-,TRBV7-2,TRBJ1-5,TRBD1,TGTGCCAGCAGCTGGGGGACAGGTAGCAATCAGCCCCAGCATTTT,CASSWGTGSNQPQHF
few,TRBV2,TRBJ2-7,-,TGTGCCAGCAGGGGATCGACCTACGAGCAGTACTTC,CASRGSTYEQYF
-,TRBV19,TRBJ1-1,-,TGTGCCAGTAGACCTCCAGAGGGCAGGGAGGGCACTGAAGCTTTCTTT,CASRPPEGREGTEAFF
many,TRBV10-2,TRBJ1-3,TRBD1,TGCGCCACCGGGACAGGGGGCAGCCGGTCTGGAAACACCATATATTTT,CATGTGGSRSGNTIYF
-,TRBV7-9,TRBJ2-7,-,TGTGCCAGCAGCTTAATTATGTCGGTAGGAATCGCCTTC,CASSLIMSVGIAF
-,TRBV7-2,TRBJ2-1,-,TGTGCCAGCAGCTTACGGTCGACAGGCGGGTTGAATGAGCAGTTCTTC,CASSLRSTGGLNEQFF
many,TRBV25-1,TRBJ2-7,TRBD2,TGTGCCAGCAGTGGGACTAGCGTCTCCTACGAGCAGTACTTC,CASSGTSVSYEQYF
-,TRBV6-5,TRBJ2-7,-,TGTGCCAGCAGTTACACTGGATTTGGCGGGGAGCTGTACTTC,CASSYTGFGGELYF
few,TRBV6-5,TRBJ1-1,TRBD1,TGTGCCAGCAGCAGCCCGTCAGGGGGCACTGAAGCTTTCTTT,CASSSPSGGTEAFF
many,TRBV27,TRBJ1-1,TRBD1,TGTGCCAGCAGGACTCCAGGGGGCAGCGCTGAAGCTTTCTTT,CASRTPGGSAEAFF
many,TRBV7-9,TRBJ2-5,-,TGTGCCAGCAGCCTGTGGACAGACTTGCAAGAGACCCAGTACTTC,CASSLWTDLQETQYF
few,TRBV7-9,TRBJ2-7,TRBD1,TGTGCCGGCAGCTTAGACAGGGGAAGGTACGAGCAGTACTTC,CAGSLDRGRYEQYF
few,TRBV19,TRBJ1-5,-,TGTGCCAGTAGTATATCCCCGACGAACCGGGTAGCCCAGCATTTT,CASSISPTNRVAQHF
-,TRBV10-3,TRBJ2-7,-,TGTGCCATCAGTATCGGGAGCTCCTACGAGCAGTACTTC,CAISIGSSYEQYF